What follows are 7 T cell receptor beta chains derived from one specimen sequenced in a study of CD8 T cells in ankylosing spondylitis. TCRdb re-derived calls from the 5' RACE reads in MiXCR, one entry per CDR3 protein. The data show some 250,000 distinct CDR3 sequences, around 9.1% seen once. Sequencing used blood, either unsorted or a sorted T cell fraction (not recorded which). These receptors were collected from a male donor with ankylosing spondylitis or in good health (not recorded which).

In this sample, this clonotype turned up many times. V and J are TRBV6-1 and TRBJ2-5; 8 bases fit TRBD2. This CDR3 is 15 amino acids long. From germline, CDR1 is MNHNS and CDR2 SASEGT. V lost 1 base to trimming and J lost 6 bases; unmatched junction nucleotides: 7. CDR3 sequence (DNA): TGTGCCAGCAGTGAAGATGGCGGGGGGCCGAAGACCCAGTACTTC. Amino acids: CASSEDGGGPKTQYF.

This clonotype has at least ten counts. J is TRBJ1-2 and V is TRBV9; tentatively, D is TRBD1 (5 bases). The CDR3 spans 14 residues. CDR1 SGDLS and CDR2 YYNGEE come from the germline V gene. Trimming took off 0 bases at V and 6 bases at J, with 12 bases between the two ends. The CDR3 region is CASSVDLPGDGYTF. In nucleotides, the CDR3 is TGTGCCAGCAGCGTAGATCTCCCGGGGGATGGCTACACCTTC.

This clonotype was seen many times. The chain carries TRBV5-1 and TRBJ1-2; possibly TRBD1 for D (5 bases). CDR3 length: 14 residues. Trimming took off 0 bases at V and 4 bases at J, with 10 bases between the two ends. Germline loops: CDR1 SGHRS, CDR2 YFSETQ. In DNA form, the CDR3 reads TGCGCCAGCAGCTTGGATTCGGGACTCTATGGCTACACCTTC. Translating gives CASSLDSGLYGYTF.

Only a few counts were recorded for this clonotype. The gene calls are TRBV7-8 and TRBJ2-1, with 12 bases that match TRBD2. J was trimmed by 4 bases and V by 1 base; bases with no gene match: 5. Germline-derived CDR1 and CDR2 are SGHVS and FQNEAQ. CDR3 length equals 17 residues. CDR3 sequence reads: CASSLGAGLAGYNEQFF. The CDR3 region has the DNA TGTGCCAGCAGCTTAGGGGCAGGACTAGCGGGGTACAATGAGCAGTTCTTC.

This clonotype was observed many times. This chain links TRBV29-1 with TRBJ2-6, with 10 bases that match TRBD2. Germline-derived CDR1 and CDR2 are SQVTM and ANQGSEA. This CDR3 is 15 amino acids long. V shed 7 bases and J 2 bases; nucleotides not matched to a gene: 5. The CDR3 sequence is CSAGGTSAGANVLTF. As DNA, the CDR3 is TGCAGCGCCGGGGGGACTAGCGCTGGGGCCAACGTCCTGACTTTC.

This clonotype was picked up many times. The J gene is TRBJ1-1, the V gene TRBV10-3; 7 nucleotides match TRBD1. The V segment lost 6 bases and the J segment 8 bases; nucleotides outside the gene matches: 9. The CDR3 is 13 residues long. CDR1 ENHRY and CDR2 SYGVKD come from the germline V gene. CDR3 in amino acids: CAIRSEGAEEAFF. The DNA of the CDR3 is TGTGCCATCAGATCAGAGGGGGCTGAGGAAGCTTTCTTT.

Many counts were recorded for this clonotype. This chain links TRBV11-2 with TRBJ2-3, with 7 bases aligning to TRBD2. Looked up from germline, CDR1 is SGHAT and CDR2 is FQNNGV. Trimming at V came to 1 base and at J to 0 bases, leaving 4 bases not matched to a gene. The CDR3 runs to 16 residues. The CDR3 here is CASSLARGRSTDTQYF. The CDR3 nucleotides are TGTGCCAGCAGCTTAGCGCGGGGGAGGAGCACAGATACGCAGTATTTT.